This TCR beta chain derives from a study of T cell repertoires in cytomegalovirus infection. CDR3 size: 15 residues. The V gene lost 2 bases and the J gene lost 6 bases, with 13 bases spanning the gap. Germline V gene lookup returns CDR1 LGHNA and CDR2 YNFKEQ. TCRdb independently ran MiXCR on the reads; one entry per CDR3 protein. The sample shows nearly 650,000 distinct CDR3 sequences, roughly 26% of them seen only once. This TCR derives from a human donor in good health (CMV status not recorded). Some clones in this sample may be carry-over from other donors' samples. J is TRBJ2-2 and V is TRBV4-2; D might be TRBD1 (6 bases). Sequencing was done on a sample of CD8+ T cells from PBMCs. CDR3 loop: CASSQLSGDSGELFF. The CDR3 DNA is TGTGCCAGCAGCCAATTATCAGGGGATTCCGGGGAGCTGTTTTTT.